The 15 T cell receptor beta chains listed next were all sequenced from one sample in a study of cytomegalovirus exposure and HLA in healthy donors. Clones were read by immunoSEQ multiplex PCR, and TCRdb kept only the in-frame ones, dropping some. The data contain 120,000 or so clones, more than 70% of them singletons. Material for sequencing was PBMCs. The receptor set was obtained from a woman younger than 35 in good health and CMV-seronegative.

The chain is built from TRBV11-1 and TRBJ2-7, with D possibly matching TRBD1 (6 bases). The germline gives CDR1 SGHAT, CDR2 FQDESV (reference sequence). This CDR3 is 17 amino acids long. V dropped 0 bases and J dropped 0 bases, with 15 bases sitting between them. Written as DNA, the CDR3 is TGTGCCAGCAGCTTAGCGCTGGGACAAGGACTCTCCTACGAGCAGTACTTC. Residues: CASSLALGQGLSYEQYF.

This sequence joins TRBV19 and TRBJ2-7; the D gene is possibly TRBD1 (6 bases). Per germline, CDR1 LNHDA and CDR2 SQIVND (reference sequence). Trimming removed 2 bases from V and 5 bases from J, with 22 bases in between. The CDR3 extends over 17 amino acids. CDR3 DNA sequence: TGTGCCAGTAGTATAAGATTGGATAGACAGGTATGGAACGAGCAGTACTTC. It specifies CASSIRLDRQVWNEQYF.

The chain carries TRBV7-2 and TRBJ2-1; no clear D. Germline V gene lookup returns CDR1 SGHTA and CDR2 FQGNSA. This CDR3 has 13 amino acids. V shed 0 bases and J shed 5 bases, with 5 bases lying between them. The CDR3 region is CASSLARDNEQFF. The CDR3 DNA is TGTGCCAGCAGCTTAGCGCGCGACAATGAGCAGTTCTTC.

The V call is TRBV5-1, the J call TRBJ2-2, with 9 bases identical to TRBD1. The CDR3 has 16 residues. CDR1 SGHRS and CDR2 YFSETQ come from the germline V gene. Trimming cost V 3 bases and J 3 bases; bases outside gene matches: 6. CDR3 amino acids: CASSSPGQGDTGELFF. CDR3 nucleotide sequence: TGCGCCAGCAGCTCGCCGGGACAGGGCGACACCGGGGAGCTGTTTTTT.

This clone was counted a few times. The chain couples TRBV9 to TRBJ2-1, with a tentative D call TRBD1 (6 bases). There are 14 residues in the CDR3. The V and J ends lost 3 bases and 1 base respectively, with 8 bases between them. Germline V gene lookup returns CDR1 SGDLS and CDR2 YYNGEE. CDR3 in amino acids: CASSAGQSYNEQFF. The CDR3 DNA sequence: TGTGCCAGCAGCGCAGGACAGTCCTACAATGAGCAGTTCTTC.

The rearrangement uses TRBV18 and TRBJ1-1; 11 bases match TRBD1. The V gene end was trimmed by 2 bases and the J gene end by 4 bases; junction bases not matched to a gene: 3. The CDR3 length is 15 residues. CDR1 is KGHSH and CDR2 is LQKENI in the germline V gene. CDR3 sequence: CASSPGQGASTEAFF. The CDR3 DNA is TGTGCCAGCTCACCAGGACAGGGGGCAAGCACTGAAGCTTTCTTT.

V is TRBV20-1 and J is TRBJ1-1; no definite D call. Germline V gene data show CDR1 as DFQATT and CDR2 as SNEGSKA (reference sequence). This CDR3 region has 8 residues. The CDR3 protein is CSLTEAFF. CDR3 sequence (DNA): TGCAGCTTGACTGAAGCTTTCTTT.

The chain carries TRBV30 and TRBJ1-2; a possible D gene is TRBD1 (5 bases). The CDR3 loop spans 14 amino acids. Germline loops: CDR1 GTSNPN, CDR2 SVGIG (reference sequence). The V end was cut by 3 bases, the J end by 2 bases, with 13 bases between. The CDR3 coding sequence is TGTGCCTGGAGCATGGCGGGACTCAACTATGGCTACACCTTC. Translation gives CAWSMAGLNYGYTF. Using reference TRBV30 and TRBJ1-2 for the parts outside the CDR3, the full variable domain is SQTIHQWPATLVQPVGSPLSLECTVEGTSNPNLYWYRQAAGRGLQLLFYSVGIGQISSEVPQNLSASRPQDRQFILSSKKLLLSDSGFYLCAWSMAGLNYGYTFGSGTRLTVV.

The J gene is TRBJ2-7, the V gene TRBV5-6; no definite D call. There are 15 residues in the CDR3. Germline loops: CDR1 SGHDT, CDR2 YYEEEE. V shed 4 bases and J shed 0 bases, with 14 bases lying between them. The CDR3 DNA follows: TGTGCCAGCAGCCCCCCCGGAGTGAGCTCCTACGAGCAGTACTTC. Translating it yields CASSPPGVSSYEQYF.

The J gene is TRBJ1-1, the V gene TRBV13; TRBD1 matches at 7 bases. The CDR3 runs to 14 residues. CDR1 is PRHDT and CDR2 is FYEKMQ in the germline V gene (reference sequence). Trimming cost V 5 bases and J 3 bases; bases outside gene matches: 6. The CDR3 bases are TGTGCCAGCAGCCCCGGGGACAGTTACACTGAAGCTTTCTTT. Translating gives CASSPGDSYTEAFF.

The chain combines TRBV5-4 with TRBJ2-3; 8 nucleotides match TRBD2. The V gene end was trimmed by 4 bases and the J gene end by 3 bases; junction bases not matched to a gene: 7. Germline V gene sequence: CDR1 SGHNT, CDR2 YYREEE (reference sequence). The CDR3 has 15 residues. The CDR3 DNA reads TGTGCCAGCAGCGCCCGGGGGGGGCTTACAGATACGCAGTATTTT. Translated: CASSARGGLTDTQYF.

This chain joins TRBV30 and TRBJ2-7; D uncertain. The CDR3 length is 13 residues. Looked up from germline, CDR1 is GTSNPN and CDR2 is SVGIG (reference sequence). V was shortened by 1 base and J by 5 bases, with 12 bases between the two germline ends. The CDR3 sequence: CAWSDSRSHEQYF. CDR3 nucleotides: TGTGCCTGGAGTGACAGTCGGTCCCACGAGCAGTACTTC.

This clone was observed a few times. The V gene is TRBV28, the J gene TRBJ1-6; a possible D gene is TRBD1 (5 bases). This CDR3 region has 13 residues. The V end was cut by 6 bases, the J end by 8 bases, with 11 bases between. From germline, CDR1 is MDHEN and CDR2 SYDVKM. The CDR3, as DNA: TGTGCCAGCAGGATCAGGGTGTATTCACCCCTCCACTTT. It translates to CASRIRVYSPLHF.

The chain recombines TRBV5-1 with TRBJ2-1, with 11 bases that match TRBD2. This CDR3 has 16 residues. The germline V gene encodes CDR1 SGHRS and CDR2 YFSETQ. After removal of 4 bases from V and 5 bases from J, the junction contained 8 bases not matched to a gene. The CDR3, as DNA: TGCGCCAGCAGCCCGACTAGCGGGAATCCTCACAATGAGCAGTTCTTC. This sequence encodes CASSPTSGNPHNEQFF.

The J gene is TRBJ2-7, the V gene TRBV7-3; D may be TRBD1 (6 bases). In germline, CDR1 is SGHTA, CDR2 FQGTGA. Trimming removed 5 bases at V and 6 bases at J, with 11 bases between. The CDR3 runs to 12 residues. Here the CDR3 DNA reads TGTGCCAGCAGCAATCAAGGGGGCGAGCAGTACTTC. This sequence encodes CASSNQGGEQYF.